The sequence of this TCR beta chain was determined in a study of T cells in Graves' hyperthyroidism and ophthalmopathy. Overall study context: Sampling of peripheral blood happened at initial diagnosis, prior to any treatment.

V was cut by 6 bases and J by 9 bases, with 15 bases left in between. Germline CDR1 and CDR2: MDHEN and SYDVKM. The CDR3 has 14 amino acids. A NOSPECS grade of at least 4, a Clinical Activity Score of at least 3 and duration under 3 months were recorded in ophthalmopathy patients. A roughly 9.1 ml volume of fresh peripheral blood provided the PBMCs. This clonotype was detected ten times or more. There were TCR beta CDR3 regions amplified from RNA transcripts. Initially, a first-round RT-PCR of the TCR CDR3 employed the HTBI primer set. MiXCR was run by TCRdb on the multiplex PCR reads, yielding one entry per CDR3 protein. Among 330,000 or so distinct CDR3 sequences, roughly a fifth were seen once, and the ten largest hold approximately 35%.

This rearrangement joins TRBV28 to TRBJ1-6; D unclear. This clonotype was sampled from a man aged 45-60 years with Graves' ophthalmopathy. Sequenced sample: blood. The CDR3 region is CASRLDLGVSPLHF. In nucleotides, the CDR3 is TGTGCCAGCAGACTAGACCTTGGAGTTTCACCCCTCCACTTT.